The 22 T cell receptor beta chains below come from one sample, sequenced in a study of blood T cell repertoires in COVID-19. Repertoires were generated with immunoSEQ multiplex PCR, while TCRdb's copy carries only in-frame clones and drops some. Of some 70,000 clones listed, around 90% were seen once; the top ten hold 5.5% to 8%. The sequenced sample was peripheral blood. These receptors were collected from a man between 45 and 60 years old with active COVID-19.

CDR3 in amino acids: CASSEGQRYEQYF. The CDR3 bases are TGTGCCAGCAGTGAAGGCCAACGGTACGAGCAGTACTTC. The V and J genes are TRBV2 and TRBJ2-7; D is unclear. CDR3 length: 13 residues. Trimming stripped 1 base from V and 4 bases from J, with 8 bases between. CDR1 and CDR2 (germline): SNHLY, FYNNEI. Complete variable domain (other parts from reference TRBV2 and TRBJ2-7): EPEVTQTPSHQVTQMGQEVILRCVPISNHLYFYWYRQILGQKVEFLVSFYNNEISEKSEIFDDQFSVERPDGSNFTLKIRSTKLEDSAMYFCASSEGQRYEQYFGPGTRLTVT.

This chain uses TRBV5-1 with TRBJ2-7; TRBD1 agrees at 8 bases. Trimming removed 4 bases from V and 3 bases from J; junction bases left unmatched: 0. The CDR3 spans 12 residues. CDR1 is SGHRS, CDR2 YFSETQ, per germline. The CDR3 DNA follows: TGCGCCAGCAGCGGACAGGGCTACGAGCAGTACTTC. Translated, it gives CASSGQGYEQYF.

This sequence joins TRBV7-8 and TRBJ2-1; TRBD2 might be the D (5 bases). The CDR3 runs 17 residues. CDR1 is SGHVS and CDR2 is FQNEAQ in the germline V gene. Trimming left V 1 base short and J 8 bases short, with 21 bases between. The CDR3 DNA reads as TGTGCCAGCAGCTTAGGTTCCCCCAGCGGACCTGAGCATGAGCAGTTCTTC. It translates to CASSLGSPSGPEHEQFF.

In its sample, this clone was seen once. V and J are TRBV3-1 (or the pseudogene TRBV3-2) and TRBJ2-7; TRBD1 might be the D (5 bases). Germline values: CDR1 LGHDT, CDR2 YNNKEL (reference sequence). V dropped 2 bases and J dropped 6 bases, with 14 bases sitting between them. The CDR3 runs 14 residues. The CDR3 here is CASSQTPQGLEQYF. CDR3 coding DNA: TGTGCCAGCAGCCAAACCCCTCAGGGCCTCGAGCAGTACTTC.

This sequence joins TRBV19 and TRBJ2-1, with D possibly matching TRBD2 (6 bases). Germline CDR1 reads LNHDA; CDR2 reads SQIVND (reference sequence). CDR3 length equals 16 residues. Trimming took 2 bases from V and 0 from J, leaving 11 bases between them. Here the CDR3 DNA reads TGTGCCAGTAGTATACGGCGGGGAGGCTCCTACAATGAGCAGTTCTTC. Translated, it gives CASSIRRGGSYNEQFF.

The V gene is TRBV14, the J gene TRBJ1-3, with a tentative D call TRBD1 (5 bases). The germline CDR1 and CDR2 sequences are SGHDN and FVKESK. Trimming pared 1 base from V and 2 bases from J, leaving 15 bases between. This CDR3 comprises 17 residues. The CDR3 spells CASSQVGAAGPGNTIYF. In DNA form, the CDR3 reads TGTGCCAGCAGCCAAGTAGGGGCAGCAGGCCCTGGAAACACCATATATTTT.

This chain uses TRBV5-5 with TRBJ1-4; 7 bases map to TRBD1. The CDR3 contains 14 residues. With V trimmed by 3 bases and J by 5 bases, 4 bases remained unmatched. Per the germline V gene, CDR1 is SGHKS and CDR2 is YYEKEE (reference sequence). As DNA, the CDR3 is TGTGCCAGCAGCTCACAGGGGCTGAATGAAAAACTGTTTTTT. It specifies CASSSQGLNEKLFF.

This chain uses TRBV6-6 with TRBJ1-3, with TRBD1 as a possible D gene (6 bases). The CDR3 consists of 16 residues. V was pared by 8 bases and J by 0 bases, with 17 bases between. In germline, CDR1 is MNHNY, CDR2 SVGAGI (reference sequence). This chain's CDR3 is CASVDRIQISGNTIYF. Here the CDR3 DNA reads TGTGCCAGCGTCGACAGGATACAAATCTCTGGAAACACCATATATTTT.

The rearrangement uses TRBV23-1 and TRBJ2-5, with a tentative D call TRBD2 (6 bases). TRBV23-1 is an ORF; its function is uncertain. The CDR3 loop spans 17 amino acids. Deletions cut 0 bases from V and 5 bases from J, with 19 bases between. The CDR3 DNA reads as TGCGCCAGCAGTCAATCGATAGGCCTAAATCGGGGGGAGACCCAGTACTTC. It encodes CASSQSIGLNRGETQYF.

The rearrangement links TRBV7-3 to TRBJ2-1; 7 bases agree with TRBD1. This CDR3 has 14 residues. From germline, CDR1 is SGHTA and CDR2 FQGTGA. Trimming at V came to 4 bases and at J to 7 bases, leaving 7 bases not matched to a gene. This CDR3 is CASSSGDRVNEQFF. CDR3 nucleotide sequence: TGTGCCAGCAGCTCCGGTGACAGGGTTAATGAGCAGTTCTTC.

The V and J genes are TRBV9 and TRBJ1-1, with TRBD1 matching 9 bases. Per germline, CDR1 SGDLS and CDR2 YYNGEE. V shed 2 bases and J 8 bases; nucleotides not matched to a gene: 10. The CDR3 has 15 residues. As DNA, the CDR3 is TGTGCCAGCAGCGTTACAGGGGGCAGAAGGGAGGAAGCTTTCTTT. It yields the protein CASSVTGGRREEAFF. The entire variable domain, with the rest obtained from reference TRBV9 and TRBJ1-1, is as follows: DSGVTQTPKHLITATGQRVTLRCSPRSGDLSVYWYQQSLDQGLQFLIQYYNGEERAKGNILERFSAQQFPDLHSELNLSSLELGDSALYFCASSVTGGRREEAFFGQGTRLTVV.

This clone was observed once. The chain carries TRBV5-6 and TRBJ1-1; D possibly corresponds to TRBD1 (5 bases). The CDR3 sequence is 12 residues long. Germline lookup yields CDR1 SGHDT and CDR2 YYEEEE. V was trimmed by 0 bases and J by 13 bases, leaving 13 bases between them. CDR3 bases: TGTGCCAGCAGCTTGGGGGCAGGGAATATTTTCTTT. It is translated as CASSLGAGNIFF. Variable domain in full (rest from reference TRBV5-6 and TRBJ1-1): DAGVTQSPTHLIKTRGQQVTLRCSPKSGHDTVSWYQQALGQGPQFIFQYYEEEERQRGNFPDRFSGHQFPNYSSELNVNALLLGDSALYLCASSLGAGNIFFGQGTRLTVV.

In DNA form, the CDR3 reads TGTGCTTCAGCAAGGGAGGCGTATAATTCACCCCTCCACTTT. Amino acids: CASAREAYNSPLHF. The chain couples TRBV27 to TRBJ1-6; D gene unclear. Germline V gene data show CDR1 as MNHEY and CDR2 as SMNVEV (reference sequence). The CDR3 has 14 amino acids.

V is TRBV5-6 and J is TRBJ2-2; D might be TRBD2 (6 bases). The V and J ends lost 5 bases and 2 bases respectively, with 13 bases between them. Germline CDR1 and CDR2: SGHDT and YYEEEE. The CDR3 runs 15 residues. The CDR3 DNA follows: TGTGCCAGCAGGGTAACGGGACTCAACACCGGGGAGCTGTTTTTT. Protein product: CASRVTGLNTGELFF. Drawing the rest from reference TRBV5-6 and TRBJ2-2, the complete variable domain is DAGVTQSPTHLIKTRGQQVTLRCSPKSGHDTVSWYQQALGQGPQFIFQYYEEEERQRGNFPDRFSGHQFPNYSSELNVNALLLGDSALYLCASRVTGLNTGELFFGEGSRLTVL.

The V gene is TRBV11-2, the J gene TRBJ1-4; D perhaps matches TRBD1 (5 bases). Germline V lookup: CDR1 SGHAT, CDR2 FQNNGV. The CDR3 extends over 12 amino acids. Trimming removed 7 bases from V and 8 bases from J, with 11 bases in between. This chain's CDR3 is CASTLGGEKLFF. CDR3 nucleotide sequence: TGTGCCAGCACCTTGGGGGGAGAAAAACTGTTTTTT.

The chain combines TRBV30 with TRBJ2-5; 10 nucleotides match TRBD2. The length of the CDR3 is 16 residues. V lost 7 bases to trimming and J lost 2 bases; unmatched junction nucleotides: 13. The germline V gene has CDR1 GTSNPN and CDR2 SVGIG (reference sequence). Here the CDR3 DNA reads TGTGCCTCTGGGGTAGCGGGAGGAAGAGGGCAAGAGACCCAGTACTTC. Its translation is CASGVAGGRGQETQYF.

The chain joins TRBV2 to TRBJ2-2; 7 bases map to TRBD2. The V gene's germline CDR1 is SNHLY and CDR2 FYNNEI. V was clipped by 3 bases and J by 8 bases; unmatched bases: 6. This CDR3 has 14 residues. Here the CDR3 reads CASSDGRGVGELFF. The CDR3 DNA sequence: TGTGCCAGCAGTGATGGCCGGGGGGTTGGGGAGCTGTTTTTT. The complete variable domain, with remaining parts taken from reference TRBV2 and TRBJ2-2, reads EPEVTQTPSHQVTQMGQEVILRCVPISNHLYFYWYRQILGQKVEFLVSFYNNEISEKSEIFDDQFSVERPDGSNFTLKIRSTKLEDSAMYFCASSDGRGVGELFFGEGSRLTVL.

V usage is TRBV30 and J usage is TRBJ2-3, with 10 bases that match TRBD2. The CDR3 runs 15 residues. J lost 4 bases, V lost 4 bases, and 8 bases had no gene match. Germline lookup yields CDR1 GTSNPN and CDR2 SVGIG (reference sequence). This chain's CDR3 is CAWTVERGGSDTQYF. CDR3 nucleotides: TGTGCCTGGACGGTTGAGCGGGGGGGATCAGATACGCAGTATTTT.

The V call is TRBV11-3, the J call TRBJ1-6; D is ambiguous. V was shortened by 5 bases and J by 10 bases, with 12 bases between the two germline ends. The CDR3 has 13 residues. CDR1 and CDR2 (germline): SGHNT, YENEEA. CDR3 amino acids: CASSRGRESPLHF. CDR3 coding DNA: TGTGCCAGCAGCAGAGGACGGGAATCACCCCTCCACTTT.

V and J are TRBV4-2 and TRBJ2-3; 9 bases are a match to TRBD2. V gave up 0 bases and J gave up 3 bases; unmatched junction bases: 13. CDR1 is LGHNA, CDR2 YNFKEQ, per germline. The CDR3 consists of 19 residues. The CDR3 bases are TGTGCCAGCAGCCAAGATCGGGGTGAGGCGGGAGGGCCGACAGATACGCAGTATTTT. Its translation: CASSQDRGEAGGPTDTQYF.

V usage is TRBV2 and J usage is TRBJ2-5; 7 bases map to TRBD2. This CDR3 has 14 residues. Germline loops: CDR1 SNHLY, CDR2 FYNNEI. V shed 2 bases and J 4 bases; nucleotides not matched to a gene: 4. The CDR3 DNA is TGTGCCAGCAGTGAACTTGGGGGGGGAGAGACCCAGTACTTC. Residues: CASSELGGGETQYF.

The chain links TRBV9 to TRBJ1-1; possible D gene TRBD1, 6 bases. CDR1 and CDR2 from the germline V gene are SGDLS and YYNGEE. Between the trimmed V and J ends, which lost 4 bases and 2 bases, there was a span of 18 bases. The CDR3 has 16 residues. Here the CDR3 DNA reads TGTGCCAGCAGCCAGGGGTGGGACAACTTAAACACTGAAGCTTTCTTT. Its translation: CASSQGWDNLNTEAFF.